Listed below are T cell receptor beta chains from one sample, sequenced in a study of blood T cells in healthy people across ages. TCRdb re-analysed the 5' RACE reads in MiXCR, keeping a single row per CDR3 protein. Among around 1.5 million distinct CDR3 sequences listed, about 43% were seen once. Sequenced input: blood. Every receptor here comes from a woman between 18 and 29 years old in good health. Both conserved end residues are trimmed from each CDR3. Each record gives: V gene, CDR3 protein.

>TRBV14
ASSPGLLGTRRDEQY
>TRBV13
ASTGTAEDTQY
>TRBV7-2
ASSFSGSNYEQY
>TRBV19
ASSIFGGVYNEQF
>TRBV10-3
AISGTGEGGYT
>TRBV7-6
ASSSPRGDSYNEQF
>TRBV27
ASSLSGTSGSNEQF
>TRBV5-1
ASSFEGLAGGEQY
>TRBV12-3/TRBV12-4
ASSLMQGGGYT
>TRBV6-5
ASSYQRQGSYEQY
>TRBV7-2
ASSLRQPNEQF
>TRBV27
ASSLYLGGGYT
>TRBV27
ASSLVSSGGANEQF
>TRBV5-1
ASSLAPFGSGPQETQY
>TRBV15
ATSRPGTHSGYGYT
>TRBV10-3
AIKGGGYPRDEQF
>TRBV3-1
ASSQGLAGDGNEQF
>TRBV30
AWSSQGTDTQY
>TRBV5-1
ASSPARLGQETQY
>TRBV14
ASSQDYGTDSGYT
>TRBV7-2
ASSGRTSGQYEQY
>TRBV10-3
AISGQGMTGELF
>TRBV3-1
ASSQEMAGGYEQY
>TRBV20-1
SAKRGTNYNEQF
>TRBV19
ASAGTSGPRSSYEQY
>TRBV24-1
ATSDFGKYSNQPQH
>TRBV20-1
SAPIARDEQY
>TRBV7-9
ASSFNSRTSGSSYEQY
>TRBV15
ATSRGRNEQY
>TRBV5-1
ASKAPSGTYEQY
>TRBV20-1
SARNPQGAPNYGYT
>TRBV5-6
ASRPGTVSVKLF
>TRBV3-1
ASSRRDGPEPQH
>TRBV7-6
ASSLGPTVNYNEQF
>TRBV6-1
ASSEGGSSDTQY
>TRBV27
ASSSRRGGPYTQY
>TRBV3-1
ASSPSGPIGSYNEQY
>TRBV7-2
ASSSPERGLTDTQY
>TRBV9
ASSVDAGVMGYT
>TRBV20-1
SARVPTPKDTQY
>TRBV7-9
ASSLATGGLIYEQY